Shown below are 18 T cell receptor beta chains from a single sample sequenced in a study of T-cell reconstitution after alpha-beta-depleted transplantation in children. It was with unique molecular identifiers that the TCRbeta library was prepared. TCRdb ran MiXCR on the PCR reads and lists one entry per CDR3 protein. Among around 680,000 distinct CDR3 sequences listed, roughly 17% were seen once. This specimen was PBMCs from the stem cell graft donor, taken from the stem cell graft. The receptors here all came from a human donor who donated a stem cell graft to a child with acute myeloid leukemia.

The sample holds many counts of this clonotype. The CDR3 region has the DNA TGCAGTGCTAGGTTGAATCGATGGGATACGCAGTATTTT. It codes for CSARLNRWDTQYF. The V gene is TRBV20-1, the J gene TRBJ2-3; no reliable D call. Germline CDR1 reads DFQATT; CDR2 reads SNEGSKA (reference sequence). The CDR3 sequence is 13 residues long. Trimming pared 3 bases from V and 6 bases from J, leaving 13 bases between.

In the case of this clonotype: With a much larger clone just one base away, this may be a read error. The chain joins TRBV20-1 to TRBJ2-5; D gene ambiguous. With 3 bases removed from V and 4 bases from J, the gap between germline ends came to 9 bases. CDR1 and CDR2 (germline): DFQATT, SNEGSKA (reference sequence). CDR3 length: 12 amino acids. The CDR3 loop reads CSARAHGETQYF. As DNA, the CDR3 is TGCAGTGCTAGGGCTCACGGAGAGACCCAGTACTTC.

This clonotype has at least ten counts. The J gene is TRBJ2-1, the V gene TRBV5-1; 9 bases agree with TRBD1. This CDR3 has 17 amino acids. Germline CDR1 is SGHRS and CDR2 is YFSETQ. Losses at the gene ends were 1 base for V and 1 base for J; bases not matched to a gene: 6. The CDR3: CASSLISGTGSYNEQFF. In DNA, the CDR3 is TGCGCCAGCAGCTTGATCTCCGGGACAGGGTCCTACAATGAGCAGTTCTTC.

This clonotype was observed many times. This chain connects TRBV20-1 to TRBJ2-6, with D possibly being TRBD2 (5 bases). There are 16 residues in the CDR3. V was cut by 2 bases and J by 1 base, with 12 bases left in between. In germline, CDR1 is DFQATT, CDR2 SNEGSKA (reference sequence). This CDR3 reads CSARSHRESGANVLTF. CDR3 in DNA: TGCAGTGCTAGAAGCCATCGGGAATCTGGGGCCAACGTCCTGACTTTC.

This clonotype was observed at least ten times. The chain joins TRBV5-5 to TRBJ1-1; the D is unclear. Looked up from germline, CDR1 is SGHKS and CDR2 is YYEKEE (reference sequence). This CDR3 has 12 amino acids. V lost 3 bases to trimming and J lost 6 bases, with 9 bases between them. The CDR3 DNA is TGTGCCAGCAGCTCAATTGAAGCTGAAGCTTTCTTT. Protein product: CASSSIEAEAFF.

The CDR3 nucleotides read TGTGCCAGCAGCTTAGGTGGCGGTCCCAATGAGCAGTTCTTC. This translates into CASSLGGGPNEQFF. J is TRBJ2-1 and V is TRBV7-9; no reliable D call. The CDR3 is 14 amino acids. Germline V gene lookup returns CDR1 SEHNR and CDR2 FQNEAQ (reference sequence). Trimming left V 1 base short and J 6 bases short, with 10 bases between.

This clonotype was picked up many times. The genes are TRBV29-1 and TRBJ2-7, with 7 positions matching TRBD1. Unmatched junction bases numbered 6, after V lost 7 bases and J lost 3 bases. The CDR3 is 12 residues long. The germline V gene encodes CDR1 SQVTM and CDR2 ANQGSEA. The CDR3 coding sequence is TGCAGCGCCACAGGGGACGACTACGAGCAGTACTTC. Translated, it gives CSATGDDYEQYF.

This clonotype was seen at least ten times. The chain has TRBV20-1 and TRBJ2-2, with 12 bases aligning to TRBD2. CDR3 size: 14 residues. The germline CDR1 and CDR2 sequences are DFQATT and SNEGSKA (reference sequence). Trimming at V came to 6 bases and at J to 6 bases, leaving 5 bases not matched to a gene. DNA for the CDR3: TGCAGTGCCAGGACTAGCGGGGAAGCCGGGGAGCTGTTTTTT. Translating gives CSARTSGEAGELFF.

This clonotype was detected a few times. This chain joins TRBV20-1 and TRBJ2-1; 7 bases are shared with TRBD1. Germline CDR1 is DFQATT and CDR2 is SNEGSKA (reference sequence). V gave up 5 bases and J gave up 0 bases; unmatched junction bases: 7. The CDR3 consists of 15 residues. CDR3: CSARNRDSSYNEQFF. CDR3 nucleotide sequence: TGCAGTGCTCGGAACCGGGACAGCTCCTACAATGAGCAGTTCTTC.

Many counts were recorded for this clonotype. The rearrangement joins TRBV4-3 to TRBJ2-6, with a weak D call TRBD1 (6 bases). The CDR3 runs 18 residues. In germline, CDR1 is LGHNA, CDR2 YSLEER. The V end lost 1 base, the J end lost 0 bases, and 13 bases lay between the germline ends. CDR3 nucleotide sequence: TGCGCCAGCAGCCAAGCTCGACAGGCGAGCTCTGGGGCCAACGTCCTGACTTTC. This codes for CASSQARQASSGANVLTF.

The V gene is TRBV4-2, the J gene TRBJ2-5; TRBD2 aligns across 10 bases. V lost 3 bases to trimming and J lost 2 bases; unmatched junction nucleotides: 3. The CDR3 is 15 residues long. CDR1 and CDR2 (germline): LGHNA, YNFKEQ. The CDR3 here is CASSQSLAGQETQYF. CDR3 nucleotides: TGTGCCAGCAGCCAGTCACTAGCGGGGCAAGAGACCCAGTACTTC.

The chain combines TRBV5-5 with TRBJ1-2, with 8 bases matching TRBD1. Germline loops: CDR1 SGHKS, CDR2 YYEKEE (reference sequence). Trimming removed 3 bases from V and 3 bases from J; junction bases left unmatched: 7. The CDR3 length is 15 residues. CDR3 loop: CASSSLGQGDYGYTF. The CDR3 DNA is TGTGCCAGCAGCTCACTCGGACAGGGAGACTATGGCTACACCTTC.

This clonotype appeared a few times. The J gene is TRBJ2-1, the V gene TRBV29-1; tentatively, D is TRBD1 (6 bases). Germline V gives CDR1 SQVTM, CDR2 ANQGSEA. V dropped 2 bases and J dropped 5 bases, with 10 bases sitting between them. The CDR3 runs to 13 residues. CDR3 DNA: TGCAGCGTTGAAACAGGGACCCACAATGAGCAGTTCTTC. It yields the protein CSVETGTHNEQFF.

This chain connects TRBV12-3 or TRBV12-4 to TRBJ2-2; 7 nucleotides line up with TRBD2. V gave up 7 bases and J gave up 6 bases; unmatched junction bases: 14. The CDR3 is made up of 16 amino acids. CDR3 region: CASNFRTRSGSGELFF. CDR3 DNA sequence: TGTGCCAGCAACTTCCGGACTAGGTCGGGGTCCGGGGAGCTGTTTTTT.

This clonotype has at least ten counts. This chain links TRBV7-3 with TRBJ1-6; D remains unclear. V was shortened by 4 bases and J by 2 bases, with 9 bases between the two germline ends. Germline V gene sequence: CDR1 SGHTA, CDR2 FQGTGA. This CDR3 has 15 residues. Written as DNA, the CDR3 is TGTGCCAGCAGCTCCACGGCCGCCTATAATTCACCCCTCCACTTT. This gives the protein CASSSTAAYNSPLHF.

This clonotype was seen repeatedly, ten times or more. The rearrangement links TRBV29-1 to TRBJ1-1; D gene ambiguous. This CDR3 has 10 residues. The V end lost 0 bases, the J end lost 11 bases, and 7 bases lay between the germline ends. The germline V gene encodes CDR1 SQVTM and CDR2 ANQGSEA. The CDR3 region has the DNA TGCAGCGTTGAAGAGGGGAGGGCTTTCTTT. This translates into CSVEEGRAFF.

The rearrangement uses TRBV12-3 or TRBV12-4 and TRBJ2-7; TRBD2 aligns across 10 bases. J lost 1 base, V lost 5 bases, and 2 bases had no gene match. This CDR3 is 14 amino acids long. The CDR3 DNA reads TGTGCCAGCAGTCCTAGCGGGGGTTCCTACGAGCAGTACTTC. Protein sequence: CASSPSGGSYEQYF.

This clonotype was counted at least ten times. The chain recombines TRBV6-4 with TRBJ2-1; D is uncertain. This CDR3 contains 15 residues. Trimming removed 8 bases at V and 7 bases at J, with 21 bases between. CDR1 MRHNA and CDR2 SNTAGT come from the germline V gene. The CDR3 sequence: CASRSSGQARNEQFF. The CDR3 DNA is TGTGCCAGCCGCTCTTCCGGCCAGGCTCGGAATGAGCAGTTCTTC.